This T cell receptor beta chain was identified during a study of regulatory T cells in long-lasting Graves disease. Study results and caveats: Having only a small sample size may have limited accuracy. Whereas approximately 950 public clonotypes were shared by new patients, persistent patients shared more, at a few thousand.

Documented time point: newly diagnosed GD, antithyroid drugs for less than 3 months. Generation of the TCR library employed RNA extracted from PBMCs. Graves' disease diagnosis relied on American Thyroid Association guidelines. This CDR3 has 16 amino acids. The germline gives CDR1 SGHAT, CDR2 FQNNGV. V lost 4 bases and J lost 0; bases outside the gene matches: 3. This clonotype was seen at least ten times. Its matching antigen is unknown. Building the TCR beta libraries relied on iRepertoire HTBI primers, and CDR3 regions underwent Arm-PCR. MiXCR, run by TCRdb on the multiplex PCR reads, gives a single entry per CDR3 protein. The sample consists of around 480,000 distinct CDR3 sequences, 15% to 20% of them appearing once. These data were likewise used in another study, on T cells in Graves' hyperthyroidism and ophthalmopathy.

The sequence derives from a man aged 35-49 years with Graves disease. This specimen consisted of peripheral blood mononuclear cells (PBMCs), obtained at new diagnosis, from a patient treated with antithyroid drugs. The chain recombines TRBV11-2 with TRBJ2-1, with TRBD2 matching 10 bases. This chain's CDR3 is CASSWASGSSYNEQFF. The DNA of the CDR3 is TGTGCCAGCAGCTGGGCTAGCGGGAGCTCCTACAATGAGCAGTTCTTC.